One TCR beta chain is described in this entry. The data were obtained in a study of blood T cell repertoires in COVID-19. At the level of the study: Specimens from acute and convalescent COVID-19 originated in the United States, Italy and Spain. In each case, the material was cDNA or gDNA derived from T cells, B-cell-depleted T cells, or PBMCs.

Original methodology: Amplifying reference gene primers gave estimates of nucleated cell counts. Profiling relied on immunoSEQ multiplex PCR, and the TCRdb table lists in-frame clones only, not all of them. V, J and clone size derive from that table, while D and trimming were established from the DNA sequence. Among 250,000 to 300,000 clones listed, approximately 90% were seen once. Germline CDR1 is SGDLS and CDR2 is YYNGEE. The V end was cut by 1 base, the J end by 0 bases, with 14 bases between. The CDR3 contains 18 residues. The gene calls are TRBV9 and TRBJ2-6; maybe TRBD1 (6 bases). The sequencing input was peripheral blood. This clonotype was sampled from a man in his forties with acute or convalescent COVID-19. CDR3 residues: CASSVSGTRSSGANVLTF. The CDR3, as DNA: TGTGCCAGCAGCGTATCAGGGACAAGATCCTCTGGGGCCAACGTCCTGACTTTC.